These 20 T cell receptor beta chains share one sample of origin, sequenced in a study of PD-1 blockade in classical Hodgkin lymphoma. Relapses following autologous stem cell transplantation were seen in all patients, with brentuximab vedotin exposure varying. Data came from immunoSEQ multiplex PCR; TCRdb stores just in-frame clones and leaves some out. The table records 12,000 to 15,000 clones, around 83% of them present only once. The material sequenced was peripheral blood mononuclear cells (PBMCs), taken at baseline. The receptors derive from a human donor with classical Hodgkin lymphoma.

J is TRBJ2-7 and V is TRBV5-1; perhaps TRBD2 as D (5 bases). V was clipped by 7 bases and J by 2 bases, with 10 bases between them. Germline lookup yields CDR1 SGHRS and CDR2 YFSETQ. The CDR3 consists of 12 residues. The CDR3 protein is CASSTGTYEQYF. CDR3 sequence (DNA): TGCGCCAGCTCGACGGGGACCTACGAGCAGTACTTC.

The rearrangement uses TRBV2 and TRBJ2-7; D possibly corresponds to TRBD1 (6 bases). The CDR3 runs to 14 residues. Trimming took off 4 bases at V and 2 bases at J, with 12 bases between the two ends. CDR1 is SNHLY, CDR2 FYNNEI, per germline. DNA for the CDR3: TGTGCCAGCAGTGGCACAGGGTTCGCCTACGAGCAGTACTTC. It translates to CASSGTGFAYEQYF.

The CDR3 DNA reads TGTGCCACTAAGCTCTCTGGGGCCAACGTCCTGACTTTC. This codes for CATKLSGANVLTF. The chain recombines TRBV14 with TRBJ2-6; D gene uncertain. The CDR3 spans 13 residues. Per the germline V gene, CDR1 is SGHDN and CDR2 is FVKESK. Deletions cut 10 bases from V and 0 bases from J, with 7 bases between.

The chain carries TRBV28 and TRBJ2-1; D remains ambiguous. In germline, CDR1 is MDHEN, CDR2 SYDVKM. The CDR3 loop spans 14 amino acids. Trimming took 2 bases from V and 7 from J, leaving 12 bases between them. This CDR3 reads CASSLDPVENEQFF. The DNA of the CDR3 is TGTGCCAGCAGTTTAGACCCCGTGGAGAATGAGCAGTTCTTC.

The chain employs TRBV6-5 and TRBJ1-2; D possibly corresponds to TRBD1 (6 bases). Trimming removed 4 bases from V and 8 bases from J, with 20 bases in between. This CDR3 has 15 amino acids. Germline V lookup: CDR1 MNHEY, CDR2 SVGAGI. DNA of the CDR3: TGTGCCAGCAGTTTAACAGGGAAAAGGGTCTACGGCTACACCTTC. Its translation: CASSLTGKRVYGYTF.

The DNA of the CDR3 is TGTGCCAGCAGTGATTCGTGGGCGGAAGCTTTCTTT. This gives the protein CASSDSWAEAFF. The rearrangement joins TRBV2 to TRBJ1-1; D remains unclear. This CDR3 is built from 12 residues. Germline V gene lookup returns CDR1 SNHLY and CDR2 FYNNEI. Trimming cost V 3 bases and J 8 bases, with 10 bases left between them.

This CDR3 reads CASSVGDSWYYEQYF. The CDR3 DNA reads TGTGCCAGCAGCGTAGGGGACAGTTGGTACTACGAGCAGTACTTC. V usage is TRBV9 and J usage is TRBJ2-7; 7 nucleotides align to TRBD1. There are 15 residues in the CDR3. Trimming removed 0 bases from V and 3 bases from J; junction bases left unmatched: 6. CDR1 is SGDLS, CDR2 YYNGEE, per germline.

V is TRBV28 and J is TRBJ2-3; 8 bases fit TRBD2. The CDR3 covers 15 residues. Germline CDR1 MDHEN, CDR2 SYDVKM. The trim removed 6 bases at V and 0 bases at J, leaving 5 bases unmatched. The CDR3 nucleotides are TGTGCCAGCAGCCTAGCGGGTGTTAGCACAGATACGCAGTATTTT. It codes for CASSLAGVSTDTQYF.

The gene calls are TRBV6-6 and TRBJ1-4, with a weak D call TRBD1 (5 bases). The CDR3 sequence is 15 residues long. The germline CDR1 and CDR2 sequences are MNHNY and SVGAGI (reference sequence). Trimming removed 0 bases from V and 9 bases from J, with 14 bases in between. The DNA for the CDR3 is TGTGCCAGCAGTTACTCTCGGGGGAACCTACAAAAACTGTTTTTT. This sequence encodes CASSYSRGNLQKLFF.

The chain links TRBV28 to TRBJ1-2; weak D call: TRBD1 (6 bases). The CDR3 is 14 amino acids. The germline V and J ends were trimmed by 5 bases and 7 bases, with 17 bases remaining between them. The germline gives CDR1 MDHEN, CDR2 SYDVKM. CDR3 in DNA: TGTGCCAGCAGTCTTTGGGGGGGCGCCGGTGGCTACACCTTC. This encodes CASSLWGGAGGYTF.

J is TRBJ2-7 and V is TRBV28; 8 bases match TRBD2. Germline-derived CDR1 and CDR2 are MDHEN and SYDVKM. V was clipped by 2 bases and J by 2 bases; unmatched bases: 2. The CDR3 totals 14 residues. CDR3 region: CASSLQRGTYEQYF. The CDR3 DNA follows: TGTGCCAGCAGTTTACAGCGGGGGACCTACGAGCAGTACTTC.

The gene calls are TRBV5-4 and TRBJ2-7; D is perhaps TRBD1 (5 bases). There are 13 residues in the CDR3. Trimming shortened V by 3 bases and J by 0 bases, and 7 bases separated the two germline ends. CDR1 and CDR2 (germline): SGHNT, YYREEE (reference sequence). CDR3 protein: CASSWGNSYEQYF. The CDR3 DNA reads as TGTGCCAGCAGCTGGGGCAACTCCTACGAGCAGTACTTC. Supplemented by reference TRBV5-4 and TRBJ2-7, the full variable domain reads ETGVTQSPTHLIKTRGQQVTLRCSSQSGHNTVSWYQQALGQGPQFIFQYYREEENGRGNFPPRFSGLQFPNYSSELNVNALELDDSALYLCASSWGNSYEQYFGPGTRLTVT.

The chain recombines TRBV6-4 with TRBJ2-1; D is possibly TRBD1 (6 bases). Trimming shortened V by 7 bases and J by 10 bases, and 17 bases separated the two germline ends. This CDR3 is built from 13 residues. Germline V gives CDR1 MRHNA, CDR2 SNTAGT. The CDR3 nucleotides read TGTGCCAGCAAGAGACAGGTTGGGACGGAGCAGTTCTTC. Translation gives CASKRQVGTEQFF.

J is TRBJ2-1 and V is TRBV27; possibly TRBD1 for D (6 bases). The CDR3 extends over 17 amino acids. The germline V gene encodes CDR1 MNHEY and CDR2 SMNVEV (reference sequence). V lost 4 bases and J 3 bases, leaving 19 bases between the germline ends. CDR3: CASSSTHPGQLYNEQFF. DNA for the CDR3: TGTGCCAGCAGTTCAACCCATCCCGGACAGCTCTACAATGAGCAGTTCTTC.

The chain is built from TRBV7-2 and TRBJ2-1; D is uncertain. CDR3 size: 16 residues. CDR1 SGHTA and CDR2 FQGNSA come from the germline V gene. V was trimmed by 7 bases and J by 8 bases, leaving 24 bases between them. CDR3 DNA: TGTGCCAGCAACAACCCATACCCCTCGATGTGGGATGAGCAGTTCTTC. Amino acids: CASNNPYPSMWDEQFF.

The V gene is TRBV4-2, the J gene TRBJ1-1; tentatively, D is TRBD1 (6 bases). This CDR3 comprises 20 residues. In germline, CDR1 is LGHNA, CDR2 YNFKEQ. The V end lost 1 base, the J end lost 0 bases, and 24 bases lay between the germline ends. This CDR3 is CASSQGLQGVNVGMNTEAFF. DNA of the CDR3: TGTGCCAGCAGCCAAGGGTTACAGGGTGTAAATGTTGGTATGAACACTGAAGCTTTCTTT.

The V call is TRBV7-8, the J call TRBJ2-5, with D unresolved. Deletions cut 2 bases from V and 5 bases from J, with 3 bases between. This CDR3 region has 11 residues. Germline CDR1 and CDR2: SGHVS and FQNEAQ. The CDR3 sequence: CASSLYETQYF. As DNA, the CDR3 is TGTGCCAGCAGCTTATATGAGACCCAGTACTTC.

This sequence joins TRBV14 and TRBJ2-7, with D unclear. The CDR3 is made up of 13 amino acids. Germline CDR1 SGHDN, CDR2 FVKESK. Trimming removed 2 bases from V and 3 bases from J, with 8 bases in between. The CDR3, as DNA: TGTGCCAGCAGCCAATTAGGATTCTACGAGCAGTACTTC. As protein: CASSQLGFYEQYF. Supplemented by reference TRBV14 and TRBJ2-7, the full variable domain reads EAGVTQFPSHSVIEKGQTVTLRCDPISGHDNLYWYRRVMGKEIKFLLHFVKESKQDESGMPNNRFLAERTGGTYSTLKVQPAELEDSGVYFCASSQLGFYEQYFGPGTRLTVT.

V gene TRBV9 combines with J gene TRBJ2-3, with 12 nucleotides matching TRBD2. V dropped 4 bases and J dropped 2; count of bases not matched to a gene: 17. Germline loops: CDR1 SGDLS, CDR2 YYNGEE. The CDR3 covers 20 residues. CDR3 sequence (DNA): TGTGCCAGCAGCACTAGACTAGCGGGGGCCGCCCGGCCGCACACAGATACGCAGTATTTT. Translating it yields CASSTRLAGAARPHTDTQYF.

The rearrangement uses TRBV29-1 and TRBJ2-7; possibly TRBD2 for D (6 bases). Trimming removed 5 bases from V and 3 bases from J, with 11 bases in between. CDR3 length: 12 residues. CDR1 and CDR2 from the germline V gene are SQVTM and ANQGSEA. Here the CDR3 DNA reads TGCAGCGTTCATTCGCGGGGCTACGAGCAGTACTTC. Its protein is CSVHSRGYEQYF.